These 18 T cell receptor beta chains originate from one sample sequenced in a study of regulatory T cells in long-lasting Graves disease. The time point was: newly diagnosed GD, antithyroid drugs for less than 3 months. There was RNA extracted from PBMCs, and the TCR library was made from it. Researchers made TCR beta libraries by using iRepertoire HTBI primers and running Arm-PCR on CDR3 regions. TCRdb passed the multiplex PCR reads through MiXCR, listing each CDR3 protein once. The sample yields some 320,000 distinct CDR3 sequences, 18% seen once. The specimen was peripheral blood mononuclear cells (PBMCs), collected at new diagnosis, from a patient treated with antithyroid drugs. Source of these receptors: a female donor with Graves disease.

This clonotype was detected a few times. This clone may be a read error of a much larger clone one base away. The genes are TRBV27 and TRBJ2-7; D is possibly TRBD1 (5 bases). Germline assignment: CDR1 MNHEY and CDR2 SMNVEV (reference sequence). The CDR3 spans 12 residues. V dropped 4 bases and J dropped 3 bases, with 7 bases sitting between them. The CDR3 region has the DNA TGTGCCAGCAGTTACACAGGCTACGAGCAGTACTTC. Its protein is CASSYTGYEQYF.

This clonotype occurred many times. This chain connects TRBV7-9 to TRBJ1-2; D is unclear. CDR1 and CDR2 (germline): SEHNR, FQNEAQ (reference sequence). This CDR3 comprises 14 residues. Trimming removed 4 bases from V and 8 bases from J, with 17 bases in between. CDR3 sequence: CASSSIASLDGYTF. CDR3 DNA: TGTGCCAGCAGCTCCATCGCCAGTCTAGACGGCTACACCTTC. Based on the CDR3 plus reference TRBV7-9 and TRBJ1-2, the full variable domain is DTGVSQNPRHKITKRGQNVTFRCDPISEHNRLYWYRQTLGQGPEFLTYFQNEAQLEKSRLLSDRFSAERPKGSFSTLEIQRTEQGDSAMYLCASSSIASLDGYTFGSGTRLTVV.

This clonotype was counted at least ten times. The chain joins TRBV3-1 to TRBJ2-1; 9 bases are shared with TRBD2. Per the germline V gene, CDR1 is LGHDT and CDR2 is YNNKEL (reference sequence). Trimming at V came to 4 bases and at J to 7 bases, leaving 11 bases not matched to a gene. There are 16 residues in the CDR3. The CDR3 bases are TGTGCCAGCAGCCCCCTGTCCGTGCGGGAGGGAAATGAGCAGTTCTTC. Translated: CASSPLSVREGNEQFF.

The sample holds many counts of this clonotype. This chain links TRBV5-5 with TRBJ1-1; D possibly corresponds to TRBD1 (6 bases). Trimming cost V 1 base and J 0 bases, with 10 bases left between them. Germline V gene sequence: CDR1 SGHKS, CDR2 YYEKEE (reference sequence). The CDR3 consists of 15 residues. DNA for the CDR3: TGTGCCAGCAGCTTGTATACAGGGTTGAACACTGAAGCTTTCTTT. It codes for CASSLYTGLNTEAFF.

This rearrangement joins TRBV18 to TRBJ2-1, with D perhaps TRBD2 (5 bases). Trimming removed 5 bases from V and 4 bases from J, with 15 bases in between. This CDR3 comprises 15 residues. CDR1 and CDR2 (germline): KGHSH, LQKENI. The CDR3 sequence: CASSSWAGTYNEQFF. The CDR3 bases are TGTGCCAGCTCATCATGGGCGGGCACATACAATGAGCAGTTCTTC.

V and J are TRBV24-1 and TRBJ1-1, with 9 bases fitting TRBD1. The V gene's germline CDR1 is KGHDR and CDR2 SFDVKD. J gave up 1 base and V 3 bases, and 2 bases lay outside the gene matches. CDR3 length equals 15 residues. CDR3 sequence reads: CATSDAGQGNTEAFF. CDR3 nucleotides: TGTGCCACCAGTGATGCGGGACAGGGGAACACTGAAGCTTTCTTT.

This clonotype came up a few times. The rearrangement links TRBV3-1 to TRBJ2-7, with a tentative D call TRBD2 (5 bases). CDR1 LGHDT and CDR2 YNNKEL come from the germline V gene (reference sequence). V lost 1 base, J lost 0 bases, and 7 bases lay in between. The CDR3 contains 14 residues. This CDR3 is CASSQGRGSYEQYF. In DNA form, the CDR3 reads TGTGCCAGCAGCCAAGGACGGGGCTCCTACGAGCAGTACTTC.

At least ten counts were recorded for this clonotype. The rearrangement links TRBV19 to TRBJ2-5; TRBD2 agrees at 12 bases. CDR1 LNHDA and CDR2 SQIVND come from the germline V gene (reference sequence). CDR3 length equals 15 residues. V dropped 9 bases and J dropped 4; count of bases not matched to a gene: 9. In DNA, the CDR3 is TGTGCCAGCCGGACTAGCGGGATTCTGCTAGAGACCCAGTACTTC. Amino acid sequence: CASRTSGILLETQYF.

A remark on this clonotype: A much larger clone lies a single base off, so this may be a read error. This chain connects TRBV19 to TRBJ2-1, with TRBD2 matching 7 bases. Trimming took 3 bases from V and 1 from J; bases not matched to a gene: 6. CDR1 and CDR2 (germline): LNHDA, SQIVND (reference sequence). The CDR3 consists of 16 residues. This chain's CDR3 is CASSILVGGSYNEQFF. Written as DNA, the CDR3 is TGTGCCAGTAGTATTTTGGTGGGAGGGTCCTACAATGAGCAGTTCTTC.

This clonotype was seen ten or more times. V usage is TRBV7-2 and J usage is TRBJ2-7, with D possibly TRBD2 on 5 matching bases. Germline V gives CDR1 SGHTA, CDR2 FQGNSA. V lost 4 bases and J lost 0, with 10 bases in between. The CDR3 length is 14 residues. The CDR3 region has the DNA TGTGCCAGCAGCTCCATAGCGCTCTCCTACGAGCAGTACTTC. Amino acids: CASSSIALSYEQYF.

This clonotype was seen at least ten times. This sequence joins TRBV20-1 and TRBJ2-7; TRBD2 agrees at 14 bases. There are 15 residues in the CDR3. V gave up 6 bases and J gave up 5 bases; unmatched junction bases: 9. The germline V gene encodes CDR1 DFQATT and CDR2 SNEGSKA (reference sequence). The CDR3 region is CSATPTTSGRDEQYF. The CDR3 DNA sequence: TGCAGTGCAACTCCGACGACTAGCGGGAGGGACGAGCAGTACTTC.

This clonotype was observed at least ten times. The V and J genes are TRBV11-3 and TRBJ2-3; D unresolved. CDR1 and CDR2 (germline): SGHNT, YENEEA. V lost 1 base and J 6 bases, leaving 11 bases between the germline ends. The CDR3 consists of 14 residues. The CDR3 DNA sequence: TGTGCCAGCAGCTTAGGGACCCACCCGGATACGCAGTATTTT. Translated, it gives CASSLGTHPDTQYF.

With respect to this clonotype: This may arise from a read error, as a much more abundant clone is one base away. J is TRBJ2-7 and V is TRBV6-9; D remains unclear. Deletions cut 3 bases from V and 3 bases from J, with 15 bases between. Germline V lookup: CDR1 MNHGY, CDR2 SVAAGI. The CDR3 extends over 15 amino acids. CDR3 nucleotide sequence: TGTGCCAGCAGTTACTTGTCGGACCGTTTCTACGAGCAGTACTTC. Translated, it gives CASSYLSDRFYEQYF.

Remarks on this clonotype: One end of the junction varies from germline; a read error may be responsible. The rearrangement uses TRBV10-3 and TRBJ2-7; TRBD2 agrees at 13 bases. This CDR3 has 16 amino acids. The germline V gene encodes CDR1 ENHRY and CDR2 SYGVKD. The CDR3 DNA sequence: TGTGCCAGCAGTTACCCAAGGACTAGCGGGAGTTACGAGCAGTACTTC. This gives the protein CASSYPRTSGSYEQYF.

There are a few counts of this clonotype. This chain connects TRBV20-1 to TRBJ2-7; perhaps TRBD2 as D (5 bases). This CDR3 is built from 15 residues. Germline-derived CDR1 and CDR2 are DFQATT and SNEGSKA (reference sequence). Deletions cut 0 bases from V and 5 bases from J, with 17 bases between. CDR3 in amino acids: CSARDAISGPHEQYF. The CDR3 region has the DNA TGCAGTGCTAGAGACGCGATCAGCGGCCCCCACGAGCAGTACTTC.

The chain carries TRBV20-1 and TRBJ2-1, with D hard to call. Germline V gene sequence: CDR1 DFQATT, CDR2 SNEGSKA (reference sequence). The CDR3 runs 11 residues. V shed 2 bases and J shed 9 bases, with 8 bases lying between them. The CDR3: CSARWNGEQFF. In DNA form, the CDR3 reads TGCAGTGCTAGATGGAACGGTGAGCAGTTCTTC.

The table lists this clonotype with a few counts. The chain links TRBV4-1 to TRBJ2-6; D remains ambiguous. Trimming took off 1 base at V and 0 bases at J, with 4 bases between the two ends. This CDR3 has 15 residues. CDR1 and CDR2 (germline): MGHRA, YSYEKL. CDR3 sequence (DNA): TGCGCCAGCAGCCAAGTGGTCTCTGGGGCCAACGTCCTGACTTTC. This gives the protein CASSQVVSGANVLTF.

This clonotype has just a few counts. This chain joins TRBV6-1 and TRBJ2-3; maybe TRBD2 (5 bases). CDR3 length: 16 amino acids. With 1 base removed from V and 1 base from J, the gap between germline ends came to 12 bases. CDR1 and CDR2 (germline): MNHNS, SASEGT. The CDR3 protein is CASSEDSGWGTDTQYF. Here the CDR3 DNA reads TGTGCCAGCAGTGAAGACAGCGGTTGGGGCACAGATACGCAGTATTTT.